Sequencing of this T cell receptor beta chain was carried out in a study of PD-L1 blockade in urothelial cancer. Study summary: Individuals in the cohort had been given 0 to 3 earlier chemotherapy regimens. Median T cell yield from blood was roughly 140,000. At 3 weeks (second dose) and 6 weeks after starting treatment, blood was analyzed.

A total of 1 to 8 samples per patient were collected pretreatment and on-treatment. The assay was immunoSEQ multiplex PCR, and TCRdb's table has in-frame clones only and misses some. The top ten hold approximately 2.8% of the sample, which has fewer than 25,000 clones, around 88% seen once. From germline, CDR1 is SGHTA and CDR2 FQGNSA. The J segment lost 0 bases and the V segment lost 1 base, leaving 1 base of the junction unmatched. The CDR3 extends over 15 amino acids. Sequencing used PBMCs, obtained around atezolizumab (anti-PD-L1) treatment. This TCR derives from a man aged 45-65 years with urothelial cancer. The chain couples TRBV7-2 to TRBJ1-2; 8 bases map to TRBD1. CDR3 sequence reads: CASSLVQGANYGYTF. CDR3 nucleotides: TGTGCCAGCAGCTTAGTACAGGGGGCTAACTATGGCTACACCTTC.